One and the same sample provided the 30 T cell receptor beta chains below, sequenced in a study of cytomegalovirus exposure and HLA in healthy donors. It was with 60 Vbeta and 13 Jbeta primers that the PCR ran. Libraries were prepared by immunoSEQ multiplex PCR; TCRdb keeps only in-frame clonotypes and omits some of them. The table records some 91,000 clones, about 68% of them present only once. Sequences were obtained from PBMCs. These receptors originate from a human donor in good health.

The chain recombines TRBV11-1 with TRBJ1-3; D unresolved. With 4 bases removed from V and 0 bases from J, the gap between germline ends came to 7 bases. Germline V lookup: CDR1 SGHAT, CDR2 FQDESV (reference sequence). This CDR3 is 14 amino acids long. The CDR3 DNA follows: TGTGCCAGCAGCTCATTACTCTCTGGAAACACCATATATTTT. Translated: CASSSLLSGNTIYF.

This clone showed up just a few times. The J gene is TRBJ2-4, the V gene TRBV9; 7 bases map to TRBD1. Germline CDR1 and CDR2: SGDLS and YYNGEE. V gave up 4 bases and J gave up 8 bases; unmatched junction bases: 9. The CDR3 is 14 amino acids. DNA for the CDR3: TGTGCCAGCAGCCAGGGACAGCTTGGAGACATTCAGTACTTC. Translating gives CASSQGQLGDIQYF.

The CDR3 DNA is TGTGCCAGCAGCTATAGCGGGGGGGCCTCCGAGCAGTACTTC. Its protein is CASSYSGGASEQYF. This rearrangement joins TRBV7-2 to TRBJ2-7; TRBD2 agrees at 11 bases. Per the germline V gene, CDR1 is SGHTA and CDR2 is FQGNSA. CDR3 length: 14 residues. With V trimmed by 4 bases and J by 6 bases, 5 bases remained unmatched.

With respect to this clone: Other nucleotide sequences in the sample specify the same CDR3. This sequence joins TRBV7-8 and TRBJ1-1; possible D gene TRBD1, 6 bases. The germline CDR1 and CDR2 sequences are SGHVS and FQNEAQ. V was clipped by 5 bases and J by 3 bases, with 13 bases between them. The CDR3 has 14 residues. The CDR3 loop reads CASSALTGDTEAFF. The CDR3 bases are TGTGCCAGCAGCGCCTTGACAGGAGACACTGAAGCTTTCTTT.

The V and J genes are TRBV5-4 and TRBJ2-7; the D is unclear. Germline V gene sequence: CDR1 SGHNT, CDR2 YYREEE (reference sequence). This CDR3 spans 14 amino acids. V was cut by 0 bases and J by 1 base, with 8 bases left in between. Written as DNA, the CDR3 is TGTGCCAGCAGCTTGGATGCCGGGTCCTACGAGCAGTACTTC. As protein: CASSLDAGSYEQYF.

The chain is built from TRBV2 and TRBJ2-5, with 9 bases fitting TRBD1. V gave up 5 bases and J gave up 4 bases; unmatched junction bases: 5. Germline-derived CDR1 and CDR2 are SNHLY and FYNNEI. The CDR3 is 14 residues long. The CDR3: CASSLGQGLETQYF. The CDR3 DNA reads as TGTGCCAGCAGTCTCGGACAGGGGTTAGAGACCCAGTACTTC.

V usage is TRBV6-1 and J usage is TRBJ1-5, with D possibly TRBD1 on 5 matching bases. V was trimmed by 6 bases and J by 4 bases, leaving 7 bases between them. This CDR3 region has 12 residues. CDR1 MNHNS and CDR2 SASEGT come from the germline V gene. In DNA form, the CDR3 reads TGTGCCAGCAGGACAGCAAATCAGCCCCAGCATTTT. This sequence encodes CASRTANQPQHF.

V gene TRBV6-1 combines with J gene TRBJ2-2; TRBD1 might be the D (6 bases). V was pared by 4 bases and J by 4 bases, with 13 bases between. The germline CDR1 and CDR2 sequences are MNHNS and SASEGT. CDR3 size: 15 residues. The CDR3 nucleotides are TGTGCCAGCAGTGTCACAGGGAGAGGCACCGGGGAGCTGTTTTTT. This encodes CASSVTGRGTGELFF.

J is TRBJ1-2 and V is TRBV6-1; D is unresolved. Germline CDR1 and CDR2: MNHNS and SASEGT. The CDR3 totals 14 residues. The germline V and J ends were trimmed by 7 bases and 1 base, with 13 bases remaining between them. The chain's CDR3 is CASTRSRVNYGYTF. The CDR3 DNA follows: TGTGCCAGCACGAGATCCCGGGTTAACTATGGCTACACCTTC.

This chain connects TRBV16 to TRBJ2-3; D ambiguous. CDR3 length: 12 amino acids. Germline assignment: CDR1 KGHSY and CDR2 FQNENV. V was cut by 5 bases and J by 5 bases, with 8 bases left in between. Here the CDR3 reads CASSSTRDTQYF. CDR3 DNA: TGTGCCAGCAGCTCCACGCGAGATACGCAGTATTTT.

The chain links TRBV10-3 to TRBJ1-5, with D possibly matching TRBD1 (5 bases). Trimming removed 1 base from V and 6 bases from J, with 13 bases in between. Germline lookup yields CDR1 ENHRY and CDR2 SYGVKD. This CDR3 comprises 15 residues. CDR3 coding DNA: TGTGCCATCAGTGAGTTGGCGCAGGGAATTCAGCCCCAGCATTTT. Translation: CAISELAQGIQPQHF.

J is TRBJ2-7 and V is TRBV4-2, with TRBD2 matching 14 bases. Germline V lookup: CDR1 LGHNA, CDR2 YNFKEQ. CDR3 length: 17 amino acids. Trimming removed 4 bases from V and 2 bases from J; junction bases left unmatched: 7. Here the CDR3 reads CASSPRLAGGVAYEQYF. CDR3 DNA sequence: TGTGCCAGCAGCCCTCGACTAGCGGGGGGGGTAGCCTACGAGCAGTACTTC.

The chain links TRBV7-3 to TRBJ1-6, with D possibly TRBD1 on 6 matching bases. This CDR3 contains 14 residues. The V end lost 5 bases, the J end lost 5 bases, and 10 bases lay between the germline ends. Germline V lookup: CDR1 SGHTA, CDR2 FQGTGA. Here the CDR3 reads CASSPRGHNSPLHF. The CDR3 nucleotides read TGTGCCAGCAGCCCCAGGGGACATAATTCACCCCTCCACTTT. The complete variable domain, with remaining parts taken from reference TRBV7-3 and TRBJ1-6, reads GAGVSQTPSNKVTEKGKYVELRCDPISGHTALYWYRQSLGQGPEFLIYFQGTGAADDSGLPNDRFFAVRPEGSVSTLKIQRTERGDSAVYLCASSPRGHNSPLHFGNGTRLTVT.

The chain has TRBV5-1 and TRBJ1-2, with TRBD1 as a possible D gene (6 bases). Trimming left V 2 bases short and J 8 bases short, with 10 bases between. Per the germline V gene, CDR1 is SGHRS and CDR2 is YFSETQ. The CDR3 extends over 12 amino acids. The CDR3 here is CASSFAGEGYTF. CDR3 bases: TGCGCCAGCAGCTTTGCAGGGGAGGGCTACACCTTC.

The chain joins TRBV7-3 to TRBJ2-6, with 8 bases that match TRBD1. This CDR3 comprises 16 residues. The germline gives CDR1 SGHTA, CDR2 FQGTGA. The trim removed 2 bases at V and 4 bases at J, leaving 4 bases unmatched. This CDR3 reads CASSLQGAVGANVLTF. CDR3 bases: TGTGCCAGCAGCTTACAGGGGGCGGTGGGGGCCAACGTCCTGACTTTC.

The rearrangement links TRBV6-5 to TRBJ2-2; the match to TRBD2 covers 10 bases. Germline CDR1 is MNHEY and CDR2 is SVGAGI. J lost 8 bases, V lost 6 bases, and 3 bases had no gene match. The CDR3 extends over 13 amino acids. CDR3 DNA: TGTGCCAGCAGGCCGACTAGCGGGGGGGAGCTGTTTTTT. Amino acids: CASRPTSGGELFF.

In this sample, this clone turned up a few times. The rearrangement uses TRBV27 and TRBJ1-5; D call uncertain. Germline loops: CDR1 MNHEY, CDR2 SMNVEV (reference sequence). This CDR3 comprises 19 residues. V gave up 5 bases and J gave up 9 bases, with 32 bases separating them. CDR3 coding DNA: TGTGCCAGCAGTCCAAACCCCCCGAGGACGGGATCGGCGTTGGGGCCCCAGCATTTT. Translation gives CASSPNPPRTGSALGPQHF.

The chain couples TRBV5-8 to TRBJ1-3, with D maybe TRBD1 (6 bases). The V end was cut by 6 bases, the J end by 4 bases, with 17 bases between. Germline V gene lookup returns CDR1 SGHTS and CDR2 YDEGEE. This CDR3 has 15 amino acids. The CDR3 DNA is TGTGCCAGCAAATACAGGGCCCCGAGGGGAAACACCATATATTTT. Translating gives CASKYRAPRGNTIYF. Complete variable domain (other parts from reference TRBV5-8 and TRBJ1-3): EAGVTQSPTHLIKTRGQQATLRCSPISGHTSVYWYQQALGLGLQFLLWYDEGEERNRGNFPPRFSGRQFPNYSSELNVNALELEDSALYLCASKYRAPRGNTIYFGEGSWLTVV.

V gene TRBV7-9 combines with J gene TRBJ2-1, with D possibly matching TRBD2 (7 bases). Trimming left V 4 bases short and J 4 bases short, with 14 bases between. CDR3 length equals 15 residues. Germline V lookup: CDR1 SEHNR, CDR2 FQNEAQ (reference sequence). DNA of the CDR3: TGTGCCAGCAGCTGGGGCGGGGGCCCTTACAATGAGCAGTTCTTC. This codes for CASSWGGGPYNEQFF.

This clone was counted between two and nine times. The V gene is TRBV4-1, the J gene TRBJ2-1; 10 nucleotides match TRBD1. Trimming at V came to 1 base and at J to 4 bases, leaving 7 bases not matched to a gene. CDR3 length: 17 residues. Germline V lookup: CDR1 MGHRA, CDR2 YSYEKL. The CDR3 is CASSQAGDRGLYNEQFF. As DNA, the CDR3 is TGCGCCAGCAGCCAAGCCGGAGACAGGGGGCTATACAATGAGCAGTTCTTC.

The chain recombines TRBV6-6 with TRBJ1-6; no clear D. This CDR3 is built from 16 residues. Germline V lookup: CDR1 MNHNY, CDR2 SVGAGI (reference sequence). V lost 0 bases and J 7 bases, leaving 13 bases between the germline ends. DNA for the CDR3: TGTGCCAGCAGTTACTCTTTATTAACACCCAATTCACCCCTCCACTTT. Amino acids: CASSYSLLTPNSPLHF.

This chain uses TRBV14 with TRBJ2-1; 8 positions match TRBD1. Germline values: CDR1 SGHDN, CDR2 FVKESK. CDR3 length: 18 amino acids. The J segment lost 0 bases and the V segment lost 6 bases, leaving 13 bases of the junction unmatched. CDR3 region: CASSPGAGGFSSYNEQFF. CDR3 sequence (DNA): TGTGCCAGCAGTCCAGGGGCAGGGGGCTTTAGCTCCTACAATGAGCAGTTCTTC.

V and J are TRBV11-2 and TRBJ2-2, with a weak D call TRBD1 (6 bases). V was cut by 5 bases and J by 3 bases, with 10 bases left in between. Germline CDR1 reads SGHAT; CDR2 reads FQNNGV. CDR3 length: 14 amino acids. CDR3 protein: CASSPGVDTGELFF. CDR3 nucleotides: TGTGCCAGCAGCCCAGGGGTAGACACCGGGGAGCTGTTTTTT.

J is TRBJ1-3 and V is TRBV18, with 7 positions matching TRBD1. Germline V gene lookup returns CDR1 KGHSH and CDR2 LQKENI. The CDR3 runs 13 residues. With 4 bases clipped from V and 4 bases from J, the junction kept 1 base outside the gene matches. CDR3 coding DNA: TGTGCCAGCTCACAGGGGGCCGGAAACACCATATATTTT. Translating it yields CASSQGAGNTIYF.

The CDR3 sequence: CASSLVPGDEQYF. CDR3 in DNA: TGTGCCAGCAGCTTAGTCCCAGGGGACGAGCAGTACTTC. This chain uses TRBV11-3 with TRBJ2-7; possibly TRBD1 for D (6 bases). Germline lookup yields CDR1 SGHNT and CDR2 YENEEA. CDR3 length: 13 residues. Trimming left V 1 base short and J 5 bases short, with 9 bases between.

The chain combines TRBV6-5 with TRBJ1-1; D is unclear. V was cut by 6 bases and J by 3 bases, with 8 bases left in between. Germline CDR1 MNHEY, CDR2 SVGAGI. This CDR3 is 12 amino acids long. The CDR3 protein is CASRSGDTEAFF. In nucleotides, the CDR3 is TGTGCCAGCAGGTCCGGGGACACTGAAGCTTTCTTT.

The V call is TRBV2, the J call TRBJ2-2, with 9 bases matching TRBD1. After removal of 6 bases from V and 2 bases from J, the junction contained 1 base not matched to a gene. The CDR3 contains 14 residues. Germline V CDR1 and CDR2: SNHLY, FYNNEI. The CDR3 reads CASRDRGNTGELFF. DNA of the CDR3: TGTGCCAGCAGGGACAGGGGAAACACCGGGGAGCTGTTTTTT.

This chain connects TRBV7-2 to TRBJ1-1; weak D call: TRBD1 (6 bases). This CDR3 comprises 14 residues. Trimming took 1 base from V and 12 from J, leaving 18 bases between them. Germline CDR1 is SGHTA and CDR2 is FQGNSA. This chain's CDR3 is CASSLGSVKGETFF. For the CDR3, the DNA is TGTGCCAGCAGCTTAGGAAGTGTTAAGGGGGAGACTTTCTTT.

J is TRBJ1-1 and V is TRBV29-1, with 7 bases that match TRBD1. The length of the CDR3 is 12 residues. Per the germline V gene, CDR1 is SQVTM and CDR2 is ANQGSEA. V lost 7 bases to trimming and J lost 2 bases; unmatched junction nucleotides: 4. In DNA form, the CDR3 reads TGCAGCGGGGGACAGCATAACACTGAAGCTTTCTTT. Translated: CSGGQHNTEAFF.

This rearrangement joins TRBV6-1 to TRBJ1-5; TRBD1 agrees at 10 bases. Losses at the gene ends were 8 bases for V and 4 bases for J; bases not matched to a gene: 2. The CDR3 runs to 13 residues. CDR1 is MNHNS, CDR2 SASEGT, per germline. CDR3 in DNA: TGTGCCAGCCGGACAGGGGGAAATCAGCCCCAGCATTTT. Its protein is CASRTGGNQPQHF.